The next 14 T cell receptor beta chains were all read from a single sample in a study of monozygotic twins with inflammatory bowel disease. Reanalyzing the 5' RACE reads, TCRdb keeps one entry per CDR3 protein, without DNA. This sample's clone table lists over 200,000 distinct CDR3 sequences. Sequencing was performed on blood. The receptors were gathered from a human donor with ulcerative colitis or Crohn's disease, or a healthy co-twin of an affected twin (not recorded which).

The chain employs TRBV5-6 and TRBJ2-7. The CDR3 totals 11 residues. Per the germline V gene, CDR1 is SGHDT and CDR2 is YYEEEE. CDR3 region: CASSLSDEQYF.

The chain joins TRBV11-3 to TRBJ2-1; the TRBD2 assignment by TCRdb is unverifiable without DNA. The CDR3 length is 17 residues. The germline CDR1 and CDR2 sequences are SGHNT and YENEEA. The CDR3 reads CASSLGISGGGYNEQFF.

V gene TRBV28 combines with J gene TRBJ1-5; lacking DNA, the TRBD1 call made by TCRdb goes unchecked. CDR3 length equals 13 residues. CDR1 is MDHEN and CDR2 is SYDVKM in the germline V gene. The CDR3 region is CASEPQRDQPQHF.

The rearrangement joins TRBV3-1 to TRBJ2-1; TCRdb selects TRBD1, and the lack of DNA leaves this call unchecked. CDR3 length equals 13 residues. From germline, CDR1 is LGHDT and CDR2 YNNKEL (reference sequence). This chain's CDR3 is CASSSTTDRVQFF.

The chain is built from TRBV7-7 and TRBJ2-5; TCRdb reports TRBD1, a call that lacks DNA to check it against. Per germline, CDR1 SSHAT and CDR2 FNYEAQ (reference sequence). CDR3 size: 13 residues. The CDR3: CASSFGQGQTQYF.

The chain recombines TRBV20-1 with TRBJ2-1; without DNA, the TCRdb call of TRBD2 cannot be checked. The CDR3 sequence is 15 residues long. The germline gives CDR1 DFQATT, CDR2 SNEGSKA (reference sequence). This chain's CDR3 is CSAATGKSSYNEQFF.

The chain employs TRBV12-3 or TRBV12-4 and TRBJ1-6; the D gene TCRdb calls, TRBD1, cannot be checked with no DNA. This CDR3 is built from 14 residues. CDR3 in amino acids: CASSLRGQNSPLHF.

The chain couples TRBV2 to TRBJ2-5; lacking DNA, the TRBD2 call made by TCRdb goes unchecked. The CDR3 is 15 residues long. Germline loops: CDR1 SNHLY, CDR2 FYNNEI. The CDR3 here is CASTKEVAVGETQYF.

The genes are TRBV7-8 and TRBJ2-1; the TCRdb call, TRBD1, lacks DNA for checking. Germline V lookup: CDR1 SGHVS, CDR2 FQNEAQ. The CDR3 consists of 15 residues. CDR3 protein: CASSLAGQKTNEQFF. The variable domain in full, with the rest retrieved from reference TRBV7-8 and TRBJ2-1, is GAGVSQSPRYKVAKRGQDVALRCDPISGHVSLFWYQQALGQGPEFLTYFQNEAQLDKSGLPSDRFFAERPEGSVSTLKIQRTQQEDSAVYLCASSLAGQKTNEQFFGPGTRLTVL.

The genes are TRBV10-3 and TRBJ1-2. Looked up from germline, CDR1 is ENHRY and CDR2 is SYGVKD. The length of the CDR3 is 11 residues. The CDR3 sequence: CAISEGSGYTF.

The V gene is TRBV7-9, the J gene TRBJ2-7; without DNA, the TCRdb call of TRBD1 cannot be checked. The CDR3 is 14 amino acids. The germline V gene has CDR1 SEHNR and CDR2 FQNEAQ (reference sequence). CDR3 sequence: CASSQGAELYEQYF.

This chain uses TRBV5-1 with TRBJ2-7; no DNA is available, so the TRBD2 call from TCRdb remains unchecked. In germline, CDR1 is SGHRS, CDR2 YFSETQ. CDR3 size: 18 residues. CDR3 protein: CASSLGASGEAASGEQYF.

This chain links TRBV5-1 with TRBJ1-1; the D call of TRBD1 rests on TCRdb alone, since no DNA is present to check it. Germline loops: CDR1 SGHRS, CDR2 YFSETQ. The CDR3 loop spans 15 amino acids. This CDR3 is CASSPGRGGVTEAFF.

The chain carries TRBV7-9 and TRBJ2-1; TCRdb reports TRBD1, a call that lacks DNA to check it against. CDR1 and CDR2 from the germline V gene are SEHNR and FQNEAQ (reference sequence). This CDR3 comprises 15 residues. CDR3 in amino acids: CASSLFSPPGDEQFF.